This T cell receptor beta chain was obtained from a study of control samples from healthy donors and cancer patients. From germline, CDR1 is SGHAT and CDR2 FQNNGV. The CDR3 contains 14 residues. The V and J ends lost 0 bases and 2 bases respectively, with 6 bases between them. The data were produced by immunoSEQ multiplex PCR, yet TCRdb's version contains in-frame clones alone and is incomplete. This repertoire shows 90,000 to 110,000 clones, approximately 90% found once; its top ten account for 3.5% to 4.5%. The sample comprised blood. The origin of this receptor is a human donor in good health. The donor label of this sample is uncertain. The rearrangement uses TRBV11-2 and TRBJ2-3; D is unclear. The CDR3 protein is CASSLDHVTDTQYF. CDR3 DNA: TGTGCCAGCAGCTTAGATCACGTCACAGATACGCAGTATTTT.